A single sample is the source of the 9 T cell receptor beta chains below, sequenced in a study of CD8+CD57+ T cells in acquired aplastic anemia. All sequencing subjects had displayed CD8+CD57+ cell expansion on flow cytometry. The template for TCR beta VDJ and CDR3 sequence profiling was genomic DNA. MiXCR, run by TCRdb on the reads, gives a single entry per CDR3 protein. The data contain roughly 150,000 distinct CDR3 sequences, about 45% of them singletons. The specimen sequenced was sorted CD4+, CD8+, or CD8+CD57+ T cells (not recorded which) from PBMCs. The receptors stem from a human donor with aplastic anemia.

This clonotype has just a few counts. The rearrangement joins TRBV18 to TRBJ2-7; 10 nucleotides match TRBD1. The CDR3 contains 15 residues. The V gene's germline CDR1 is KGHSH and CDR2 LQKENI. V trimming: 6 bases; J trimming: 6 bases; junction bases outside the gene matches: 11. DNA of the CDR3: TGTGCCAGCTCCGAGGCCGGGACAGGGGACGTCGAGCAGTACTTC. Amino acid sequence: CASSEAGTGDVEQYF.

Concerning this clonotype: One end of the junction is discordant with germline, which a read error may explain. V usage is TRBV20-1 and J usage is TRBJ1-1, with TRBD1 matching over 7 bases. CDR3 length: 15 residues. CDR1 and CDR2 from the germline V gene are DFQATT and SNEGSKA (reference sequence). CDR3 region: CSASRLDRANTDAFF. CDR3 DNA sequence: TGCAGTGCTTCTCGACTCGACAGGGCGAACACTGACGCTTTCTTT.

A single count supports this clonotype. The rearrangement joins TRBV15 to TRBJ2-5; TRBD1 matches 9 bases. Germline V gives CDR1 LNHNV, CDR2 YYDKDF (reference sequence). V gave up 3 bases and J gave up 5 bases; unmatched junction bases: 10. The CDR3 runs 16 residues. The CDR3 here is CATSRGRQGVRETQYF. The CDR3 DNA reads TGTGCCACCAGCAGGGGAAGACAGGGGGTTAGGGAGACCCAGTACTTC.

The rearrangement uses TRBV7-9 and TRBJ2-5; 9 bases are shared with TRBD1. There are 20 residues in the CDR3. CDR1 and CDR2 from the germline V gene are SEHNR and FQNEAQ (reference sequence). J lost 5 bases, V lost 5 bases, and 24 bases had no gene match. The CDR3 sequence is CASSVSQGGQGWALWETQYF. The CDR3 DNA sequence: TGTGCCAGCAGCGTCTCACAGGGGGGACAGGGATGGGCCCTCTGGGAGACCCAGTACTTC.

With regard to this clonotype: A much larger clone lies a single base off, so this may be a read error. This CDR3 fails to terminate in the conserved phenylalanine or tryptophan, so it likely reflects a read error. The genes are TRBV11-1 and TRBJ2-1, with D unresolved. Per the germline V gene, CDR1 is SGHAT and CDR2 is FQDESV (reference sequence). The V end lost 3 bases, the J end lost 6 bases, and 3 bases lay between the germline ends. This CDR3 is 11 amino acids long. CDR3 sequence reads: CASSFVNEQFS. The DNA of the CDR3 is TGTGCCAGCAGCTTCGTCAATGAGCAGTTCTCC.

This clonotype was detected many times. The CDR3, as DNA: TGTGCCAGCACCCAGGGATTAACTAACTATGGCTACACCTTC. This codes for CASTQGLTNYGYTF. The chain joins TRBV28 to TRBJ1-2, with D possibly being TRBD1 (5 bases). Trimming cost V 7 bases and J 0 bases, with 12 bases left between them. There are 14 residues in the CDR3. The germline gives CDR1 MDHEN, CDR2 SYDVKM.

V and J are TRBV5-1 and TRBJ2-3; 13 bases are a match to TRBD2. The trim removed 4 bases at V and 11 bases at J, leaving 10 bases unmatched. Germline V gene lookup returns CDR1 SGHRS and CDR2 YFSETQ. This CDR3 region has 15 residues. CDR3 DNA sequence: TGCGCCAGCAGCATTATCGGACTAGCGGGAGTAGAGCAGTATTTT. Translated: CASSIIGLAGVEQYF.

V usage is TRBV10-3 and J usage is TRBJ1-2; the D gene is possibly TRBD1 (6 bases). The CDR3 spans 15 residues. V lost 6 bases, J lost 0 bases, and 14 bases lay in between. Germline loops: CDR1 ENHRY, CDR2 SYGVKD. The CDR3 bases are TGTGCCATCAGCCGGACAGAAGTCACTAACTATGGCTACACCTTC. The encoded protein is CAISRTEVTNYGYTF.

There are many counts of this clonotype. V gene TRBV19 combines with J gene TRBJ1-2; D is perhaps TRBD1 (6 bases). CDR3 length equals 15 residues. Germline assignment: CDR1 LNHDA and CDR2 SQIVND (reference sequence). The germline V and J ends were trimmed by 6 bases and 7 bases, with 21 bases remaining between them. The CDR3: CASSRDPTGAGGYTF. CDR3 DNA: TGTGCCAGTAGCCGAGACCCTACGGGGGCTGGTGGCTACACCTTC.